This is a list of T cell receptor beta chains from one sample in a study of control samples from healthy donors and cancer patients. This table comes from immunoSEQ multiplex PCR, and its TCRdb copy is limited to in-frame clones, with some not included. The table records around 200,000 clones, about 93% of them present only once. Source material: blood. These receptors all come from a man aged 18 to 29 in good health. Each CDR3 is given without its conserved first and last residue. A D gene is named only where the DNA matches it firmly.

CDR3,length,D,V
ASSPPSTDTQY,11,.,TRBV28
SVEDQTSGDIQY,12,.,TRBV29-1
ASTPSTDTQY,10,.,TRBV27
ASSRTSNQPQH,11,.,TRBV6-5
ASSEVSGGFKETQY,14,TRBD2,TRBV25-1
ASSRQAGGSGNEQF,14,TRBD1,TRBV6-2/TRBV6-3
ASSFRLTGEAF,11,TRBD1,TRBV27
AISDGGPGDQPQH,13,.,TRBV10-3
ASSHGTVLQETQY,13,.,TRBV14
ASSQEPYEQY,10,.,TRBV3-1/TRBV3-2
ASTDRTHTDTQY,12,.,TRBV2
ASRDRSSYNSPLH,13,.,TRBV18
ASSVEFRAGGSVEQF,15,TRBD2,TRBV9
ATGPGALEKLF,11,.,TRBV6-5
ATSSQGHQPQH,11,.,TRBV24-1
AWSFQGNSPLH,11,.,TRBV30
ASSPGRAYEQY,11,.,TRBV19
ASTWTGMNTEAF,12,TRBD1,TRBV6-5
ASSNRDREIAGGEGEQF,17,.,TRBV21-1
ASSQAPNGRT,10,.,TRBV3-1/TRBV3-2
ASLRGDFAGEYEQY,14,.,TRBV28
ASSFSQGVGTEAF,13,TRBD1,TRBV2
ASSQEKGAGGANVLT,15,TRBD1,TRBV3-1/TRBV3-2
ASSQDSRGTPNTEAF,15,.,TRBV4-1
ASGAGTGYT,9,.,TRBV12-3/TRBV12-4
ASSLPGQGAYEQY,13,TRBD1,TRBV7-9
ASSKGATEAF,10,TRBD1,TRBV5-4
ASSPRRVAGIDEQF,14,.,TRBV7-8
ASRTILNTEAF,11,.,TRBV6-5
ASSIVQGETQY,11,.,TRBV19
ATSRDFGSEDSPLH,14,.,TRBV15
ASSQIGEAF,9,.,TRBV3-1/TRBV3-2
ATSSRDGTNEKLF,13,.,TRBV24-1
ASSTSGGGNEKLF,13,.,TRBV28
AWNRGVIQETQY,12,TRBD1,TRBV30
ASSYSGRQGKNEQF,14,TRBD1,TRBV6-5
ATFYNEQF,8,.,TRBV19
ASSPSRGAVGEQY,13,.,TRBV11-1
ASSAGWDGEKAF,12,.,TRBV5-4
ASSVADGGFNEKLF,14,.,TRBV9